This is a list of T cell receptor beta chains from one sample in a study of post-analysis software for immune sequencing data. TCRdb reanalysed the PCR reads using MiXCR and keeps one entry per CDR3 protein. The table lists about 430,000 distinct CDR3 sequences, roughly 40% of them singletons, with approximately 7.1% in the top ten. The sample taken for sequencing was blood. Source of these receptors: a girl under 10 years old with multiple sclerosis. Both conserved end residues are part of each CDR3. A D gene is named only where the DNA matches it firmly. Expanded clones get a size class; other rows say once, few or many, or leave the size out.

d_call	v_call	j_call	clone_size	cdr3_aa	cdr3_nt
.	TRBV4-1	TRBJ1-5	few	CASSQAEGEGQPQHF	TGCGCCAGCAGCCAAGCAGAGGGAGAGGGTCAGCCCCAGCATTTT
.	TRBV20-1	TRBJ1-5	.	CSALQGSGNQPQHF	TGCAGTGCACTACAGGGTAGTGGGAATCAGCCCCAGCATTTT
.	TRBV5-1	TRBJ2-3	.	CASSFEGGDTQYF	TGCGCCAGCAGCTTCGAAGGCGGAGATACGCAGTATTTT
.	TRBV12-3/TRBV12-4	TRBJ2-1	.	CASSLAALAMFNEQFF	TGTGCCAGCAGTTTAGCGGCCCTAGCTATGTTCAATGAGCAGTTCTTC
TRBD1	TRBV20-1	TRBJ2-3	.	CSASPGQGPDTQYF	TGCAGTGCTAGCCCTGGACAGGGACCAGATACGCAGTATTTT
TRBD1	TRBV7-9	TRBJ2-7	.	CASSLSSTGGEQYF	TGTGCCAGCAGCTTATCGTCGACAGGGGGGGAGCAGTACTTC
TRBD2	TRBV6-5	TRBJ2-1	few	CASSYGLAGEGSSYNEQFF	TGTGCCAGCAGTTACGGACTAGCGGGAGAAGGAAGCTCCTACAATGAGCAGTTCTTC
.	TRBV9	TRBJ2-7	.	CASSVEEGGLYEQYF	TGTGCCAGCAGCGTAGAGGAGGGAGGACTATACGAGCAGTACTTC
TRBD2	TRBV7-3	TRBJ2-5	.	CASSLSSGGPKETQYF	TGTGCCAGCAGCTTAAGTAGCGGGGGACCTAAAGAGACCCAGTACTTC
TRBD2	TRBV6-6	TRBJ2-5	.	CASSLLAGVVQETQYF	TGTGCCAGCAGTCTTCTAGCGGGAGTAGTCCAAGAGACCCAGTACTTC
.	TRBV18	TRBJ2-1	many	CASSPPTPVVEQFF	TGTGCCAGCTCACCGCCGACCCCCGTGGTTGAGCAGTTCTTC
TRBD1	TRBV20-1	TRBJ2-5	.	CSARRAQGVHQETQYF	TGCAGTGCTAGAAGGGCACAGGGGGTCCACCAAGAGACCCAGTACTTC
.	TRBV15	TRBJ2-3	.	CATSRVGLVVRSTDTQYF	TGTGCCACCAGCAGAGTCGGCCTAGTTGTCCGCAGCACAGATACGCAGTATTTT
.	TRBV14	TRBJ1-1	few	CASSQFTGSNTEAFF	TGTGCCTCGAGCCAATTTACAGGGTCGAACACTGAAGCTTTCTTT
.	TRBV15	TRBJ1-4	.	CATSLTQGAGEKLFF	TGTGCCACCTCACTAACACAGGGAGCTGGGGAAAAACTGTTTTTT
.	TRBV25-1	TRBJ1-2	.	CASRTPGGAGYTF	TGTGCCAGCAGGACTCCAGGAGGGGCTGGCTACACCTTC
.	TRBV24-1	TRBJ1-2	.	CATSLGTDYGHTF	TGTGCCACCAGTTTGGGAACAGACTATGGCCACACCTTC
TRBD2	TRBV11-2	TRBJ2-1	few	CASSSRGVGSYNEQFF	TGTGCCAGCAGCTCGCGGGGGGTAGGGTCCTACAATGAGCAGTTCTTC
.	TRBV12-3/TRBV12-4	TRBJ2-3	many	CASSPLGGGDTQYF	TGTGCCAGCAGTCCACTAGGGGGTGGAGATACGCAGTATTTT
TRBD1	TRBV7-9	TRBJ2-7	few	CASSFPGTAVYEQYF	TGTGCCAGCAGCTTCCCGGGGACAGCCGTCTACGAGCAGTACTTC
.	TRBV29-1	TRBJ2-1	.	CSVEDGWGPNEQFF	TGCAGCGTTGAAGATGGTTGGGGTCCTAACGAGCAGTTCTTC
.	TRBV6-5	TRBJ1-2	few	CASSYSWTESYGYTF	TGTGCCAGCAGTTACTCTTGGACAGAAAGCTATGGCTACACCTTC
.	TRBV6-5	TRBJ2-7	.	CASSSTGHSYEQYF	TGTGCCAGCAGTTCGACTGGGCACTCCTACGAGCAGTACTTC
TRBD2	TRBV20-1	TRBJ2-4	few	CSARAIAGLGIQYF	TGCAGTGCTAGAGCCATAGCGGGTCTGGGCATTCAGTACTTC
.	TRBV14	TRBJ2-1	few	CASSVPGHEQFF	TGTGCCAGCAGCGTACCGGGCCATGAGCAGTTCTTC
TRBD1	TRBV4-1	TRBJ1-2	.	CASSPWTGPVGYGYTF	TGCGCCAGCAGCCCTTGGACAGGACCAGTTGGCTATGGCTACACCTTC
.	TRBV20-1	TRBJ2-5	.	CSAPGEGTGQETQYF	TGCAGTGCTCCTGGGGAGGGGACAGGCCAAGAGACCCAGTACTTC